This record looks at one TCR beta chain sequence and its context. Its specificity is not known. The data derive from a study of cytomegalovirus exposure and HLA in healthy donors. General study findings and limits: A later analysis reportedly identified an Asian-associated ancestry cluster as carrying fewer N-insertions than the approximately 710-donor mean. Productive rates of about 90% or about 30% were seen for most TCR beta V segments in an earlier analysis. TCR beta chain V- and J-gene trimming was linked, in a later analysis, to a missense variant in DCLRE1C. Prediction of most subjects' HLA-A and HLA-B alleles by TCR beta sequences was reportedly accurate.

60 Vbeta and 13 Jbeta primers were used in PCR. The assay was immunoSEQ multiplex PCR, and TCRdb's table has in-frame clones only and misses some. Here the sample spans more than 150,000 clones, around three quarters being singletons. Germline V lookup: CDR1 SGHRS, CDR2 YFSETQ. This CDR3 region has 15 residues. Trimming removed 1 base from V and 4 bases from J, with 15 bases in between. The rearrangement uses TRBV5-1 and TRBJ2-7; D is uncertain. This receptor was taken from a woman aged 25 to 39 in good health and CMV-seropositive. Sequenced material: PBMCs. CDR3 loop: CASSLSPEQSYEQYF. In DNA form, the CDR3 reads TGCGCCAGCAGCTTGAGTCCGGAACAGTCATACGAGCAGTACTTC. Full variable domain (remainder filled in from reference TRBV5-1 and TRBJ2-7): KAGVTQTPRYLIKTRGQQVTLSCSPISGHRSVSWYQQTPGQGLQFLFEYFSETQRNKGNFPGRFSGRQFSNSRSEMNVSTLELGDSALYLCASSLSPEQSYEQYFGPGTRLTVT.